This section outlines one TCR beta chain sequence together with its context. Time point of the sample: baseline, week 1 (first vaccination visit). Treatment indicated: pre-vaccination baseline after standard-of-care therapy. Those who donated had recent WHO grade 3 or 4 IDH1-mutant, ATRX-lost astrocytomas. V was pared by 3 bases and J by 10 bases, with 14 bases between. The CDR3 covers 14 residues. Looked up from germline, CDR1 is SGDLS and CDR2 is YYNGEE. The repertoire was sequenced with immunoSEQ multiplex PCR; TCRdb's copy has only in-frame clones and lacks some. The repertoire consists of around 17,000 clones, with less than 97% occurring once and the leading ten covering about 3.9%. This entry belongs to a study of a mutant IDH1 vaccine in newly diagnosed glioma. Looking at the study overall: Every participant had undergone radiotherapy, temozolomide, or both before, and most underwent both.

The sequence derives from a woman under 30 with glioma. Some clones in this sample may be carry-over from other donors' samples. The gene calls are TRBV9 and TRBJ1-6; perhaps TRBD1 as D (6 bases). The sample was peripheral blood mononuclear cells (PBMCs), taken from a glioma patient treated with radiotherapy, temozolomide or both. The CDR3: CASSARGGLSPLHF. Here the CDR3 DNA reads TGTGCCAGCAGCGCGAGGGGGGGCTTATCACCCCTCCACTTT.